These 29 T cell receptor beta chains came from one sample sequenced in a study of T cells in Graves' hyperthyroidism and ophthalmopathy. Template material for amplifying TCR beta CDR3 regions consisted of RNA transcripts. With the HTBI primer set, the TCR CDR3 went through a first round of RT-PCR. TCRdb re-called the multiplex PCR reads through MiXCR, storing one row per CDR3 protein. Among 650,000 to 850,000 distinct CDR3 sequences listed, 15% to 20% were seen once. The sequencing sample was made of blood. The receptors were sampled from a woman aged 45-59 years with Graves' hyperthyroidism that later progressed to Graves' ophthalmopathy.

This clonotype was seen many times. V and J are TRBV5-1 and TRBJ1-2, with a tentative D call TRBD1 (5 bases). The CDR3 is 16 amino acids. Trimming removed 0 bases from V and 6 bases from J, with 18 bases in between. From germline, CDR1 is SGHRS and CDR2 YFSETQ. CDR3 protein: CASSLAQSSRVNGYTF. CDR3 nucleotides: TGCGCCAGCAGCTTGGCCCAATCCAGCAGGGTAAATGGCTACACCTTC.

This chain connects TRBV10-3 to TRBJ2-1; TRBD1 matches at 8 bases. This CDR3 comprises 14 residues. V lost 6 bases, J lost 4 bases, and 5 bases stayed unmatched. Per germline, CDR1 ENHRY and CDR2 SYGVKD. This chain's CDR3 is CAIRTGGSYNEQFF. CDR3 sequence (DNA): TGTGCCATCAGAACAGGGGGTTCTTACAATGAGCAGTTCTTC.

This clonotype was observed at least ten times. V is TRBV7-2 and J is TRBJ1-3; D uncertain. This CDR3 has 15 amino acids. Trimming removed 1 base from V and 0 bases from J, with 7 bases in between. Germline V lookup: CDR1 SGHTA, CDR2 FQGNSA. CDR3 amino acids: CASSLDPGSGNTIYF. The CDR3 bases are TGTGCCAGCAGCTTAGATCCTGGCTCTGGAAACACCATATATTTT.

Written as DNA, the CDR3 is TGTGCCAGCAGCTCCCTCGGCCCCGGTGCCGAGTACTTC. Its translation: CASSSLGPGAEYF. This chain links TRBV7-9 with TRBJ2-5; no clear D. This CDR3 region has 13 residues. Per germline, CDR1 SEHNR and CDR2 FQNEAQ (reference sequence). V was clipped by 4 bases and J by 12 bases, with 18 bases between them. The full variable domain, in which reference TRBV7-9 and TRBJ2-5 provide the parts outside the CDR3, is DTGVSQNPRHKITKRGQNVTFRCDPISEHNRLYWYRQTLGQGPEFLTYFQNEAQLEKSRLLSDRFSAERPKGSFSTLEIQRTEQGDSAMYLCASSSLGPGAEYFGPGTRLLVL.

CDR3: CSARPGQYNEKLFF. The CDR3 region has the DNA TGCAGTGCCAGACCGGGACAGTATAATGAAAAACTGTTTTTT. V is TRBV20-1 and J is TRBJ1-4; 7 positions match TRBD1. Losses at the gene ends were 6 bases for V and 4 bases for J; bases not matched to a gene: 8. The CDR3 covers 14 residues. Germline CDR1 DFQATT, CDR2 SNEGSKA (reference sequence).

This clonotype was counted many times. The rearrangement uses TRBV7-8 and TRBJ1-2; 11 nucleotides align to TRBD1. CDR1 SGHVS and CDR2 FQNEAQ come from the germline V gene. This CDR3 spans 16 amino acids. The junction had 8 bases not matched to a gene; V was cut back by 0 bases and J by 8 bases. CDR3 region: CASSLALGQGAEGYTF. CDR3 nucleotide sequence: TGTGCCAGCAGCTTAGCATTAGGACAGGGGGCGGAGGGCTACACCTTC.

The chain carries TRBV5-6 and TRBJ2-7; 7 bases match TRBD2. V trimming: 0 bases; J trimming: 6 bases; junction bases outside the gene matches: 6. The CDR3 has 14 amino acids. Germline-derived CDR1 and CDR2 are SGHDT and YYEEEE. In DNA, the CDR3 is TGTGCCAGCAGCTTGGGGGAGGGAACCTTCGAGCAGTACTTC. Protein: CASSLGEGTFEQYF.

Ten or more counts support this clonotype. The V call is TRBV7-2, the J call TRBJ2-7; D is undetermined. The V and J ends lost 1 base and 4 bases respectively, with 14 bases between them. The germline V gene has CDR1 SGHTA and CDR2 FQGNSA. The CDR3 loop spans 15 amino acids. The CDR3 DNA reads TGTGCCAGCAGCTTAGAACAGAGAAACAAGTACGAGCAGTACTTC. Translation gives CASSLEQRNKYEQYF.

This clonotype was recorded many times. The chain employs TRBV30 and TRBJ2-1; D unclear. The V gene's germline CDR1 is GTSNPN and CDR2 SVGIG (reference sequence). The CDR3 consists of 11 residues. Trimming left V 3 bases short and J 7 bases short, with 7 bases between. The CDR3, as DNA: TGTGCCTGGAGCGCACCAAATGAGCAGTTCTTC. This gives the protein CAWSAPNEQFF.

In this sample, this clonotype turned up many times. The junction does not match germline at one end; this may be a read error. The CDR3 DNA reads TGTGCCATCAGTGAGCCAGACAGCCGGAACACTAAAGCTTTCTTT. This codes for CAISEPDSRNTKAFF. This chain connects TRBV10-3 to TRBJ1-1; D might be TRBD1 (5 bases). The germline V gene has CDR1 ENHRY and CDR2 SYGVKD. The CDR3 totals 15 residues.

V and J are TRBV29-1 and TRBJ1-2, with TRBD1 as a possible D gene (6 bases). The CDR3 length is 14 residues. Germline V CDR1 and CDR2: SQVTM, ANQGSEA. V was pared by 6 bases and J by 4 bases, with 18 bases between. The CDR3 region is CSVATGLGSYGYTF. In DNA form, the CDR3 reads TGCAGCGTAGCTACAGGGCTGGGTAGCTATGGCTACACCTTC. Full variable domain (outside the CDR3, taken from reference TRBV29-1 and TRBJ1-2): SAVISQKPSRDICQRGTSLTIQCQVDSQVTMMFWYRQQPGQSLTLIATANQGSEATYESGFVIDKFPISRPNLTFSTLTVSNMSPEDSSIYLCSVATGLGSYGYTFGSGTRLTVV.

This clonotype occurred many times. V usage is TRBV12-3 or TRBV12-4 and J usage is TRBJ1-1; TRBD1 aligns across 7 bases. J gave up 1 base and V 6 bases, and 5 bases lay outside the gene matches. The CDR3 length is 14 residues. The DNA of the CDR3 is TGTGCCAGCAGAATGACAGGGACGAACACTGAAGCTTTCTTT. Translation gives CASRMTGTNTEAFF.

The CDR3 DNA reads as TGTGCCAGCAGCCAAGATAGAGCTCAGGGAAACTACACCTTC. This gives the protein CASSQDRAQGNYTF. The chain couples TRBV4-2 to TRBJ1-2; maybe TRBD1 (5 bases). The CDR3 has 14 amino acids. Germline V gene data show CDR1 as LGHNA and CDR2 as YNFKEQ. Trimming pared 0 bases from V and 10 bases from J, leaving 15 bases between.

This clonotype has at least ten counts. The V gene is TRBV6-1, the J gene TRBJ2-1, with TRBD2 matching 11 bases. This CDR3 has 16 residues. With 7 bases clipped from V and 3 bases from J, the junction kept 8 bases outside the gene matches. CDR1 MNHNS and CDR2 SASEGT come from the germline V gene. CDR3 sequence (DNA): TGTGCCAGCATCGACCTAGCGGGGGGCTACTACAATGAGCAGTTCTTC. Its protein is CASIDLAGGYYNEQFF.

This clonotype was seen ten or more times. The chain recombines TRBV27 with TRBJ2-1, with 9 bases fitting TRBD2. The J segment lost 2 bases and the V segment lost 2 bases, leaving 7 bases of the junction unmatched. The CDR3 has 17 residues. Germline V gene sequence: CDR1 MNHEY, CDR2 SMNVEV (reference sequence). The CDR3 DNA reads as TGTGCCAGCAGTTTAGGGGCTAGCGGGGAACCCTACAATGAGCAGTTCTTC. This codes for CASSLGASGEPYNEQFF.

V gene TRBV7-9 combines with J gene TRBJ1-4; D gene ambiguous. CDR3 length: 11 amino acids. CDR1 and CDR2 from the germline V gene are SEHNR and FQNEAQ (reference sequence). Trimming shortened V by 3 bases and J by 10 bases, and 6 bases separated the two germline ends. The CDR3 sequence: CASSFLGKLFF. The CDR3 region has the DNA TGTGCCAGCAGCTTCCTGGGAAAACTGTTTTTT.

This clonotype appeared a few times. The chain uses TRBV7-9 and TRBJ1-1; 8 positions agree with TRBD1. Germline V gene sequence: CDR1 SEHNR, CDR2 FQNEAQ (reference sequence). The V and J ends lost 4 bases and 3 bases, in that order; junction bases with no gene match: 4. The CDR3 covers 14 residues. CDR3 DNA sequence: TGTGCCAGCAGCTCCCGGGACAGGCACACTGAAGCTTTCTTT. Residues: CASSSRDRHTEAFF.

In its sample, this clonotype was seen a few times. The chain couples TRBV6-2 or TRBV6-3 to TRBJ2-1; 15 bases align to TRBD2. Per germline, CDR1 MNHEY and CDR2 SVGEGT. The CDR3 runs 16 residues. Germline trimming cut 7 bases from V and 8 bases from J; bases unmatched to any gene: 9. The chain's CDR3 is CASKKGLAGGPYEQFF. The CDR3 DNA follows: TGTGCCAGCAAAAAAGGACTAGCGGGGGGGCCGTATGAGCAGTTCTTC.

A single count supports this clonotype. This chain links TRBV5-6 with TRBJ2-5, with 7 positions matching TRBD1. The length of the CDR3 is 15 residues. The germline gives CDR1 SGHDT, CDR2 YYEEEE. V gave up 1 base and J gave up 5 bases; unmatched junction bases: 8. CDR3 loop: CASSLQGDQVETQYF. CDR3 bases: TGTGCCAGCAGCTTGCAGGGGGATCAAGTGGAGACCCAGTACTTC.

This clonotype showed up many times. The V call is TRBV27, the J call TRBJ1-6, with TRBD1 identical over 7 bases. CDR3 length: 16 residues. The V gene's germline CDR1 is MNHEY and CDR2 SMNVEV (reference sequence). Trimming at V came to 7 bases and at J to 0 bases, leaving 6 bases not matched to a gene. The CDR3, as DNA: TGTGCCAGCACGAGGACAGGCGGCTCCTATAATTCACCCCTCCACTTT. Its translation: CASTRTGGSYNSPLHF.

The chain recombines TRBV7-2 with TRBJ2-5, with unresolved D. V was pared by 1 base and J by 1 base, with 13 bases between. Germline V lookup: CDR1 SGHTA, CDR2 FQGNSA. This CDR3 is built from 16 residues. In DNA form, the CDR3 reads TGTGCCAGCAGCTTAGACGCGCGGCGGACCCAAGAGACCCAGTACTTC. Amino acids: CASSLDARRTQETQYF.

This clonotype appeared a few times. The rearrangement uses TRBV5-1 and TRBJ2-5; 11 bases align to TRBD1. The CDR3 loop spans 16 amino acids. V lost 0 bases, J lost 4 bases, and 5 bases stayed unmatched. The germline gives CDR1 SGHRS, CDR2 YFSETQ. The CDR3 DNA reads TGCGCCAGCAGCTTGGCCGGACAGGGGGCCTCAGAGACCCAGTACTTC. Its translation is CASSLAGQGASETQYF.

The chain recombines TRBV7-6 with TRBJ2-1; D ambiguous. The CDR3 loop spans 12 amino acids. Deletions cut 4 bases from V and 8 bases from J, with 9 bases between. Germline V lookup: CDR1 SGHVS, CDR2 FNYEAQ. CDR3 protein: CASSSRSYEQFF. CDR3 DNA: TGTGCCAGCAGCTCCCGGAGCTATGAGCAGTTCTTC.

This clonotype was observed a handful of times. The rearrangement links TRBV12-3 or TRBV12-4 to TRBJ2-2; D tentatively reads TRBD1 or TRBD2 (5 bases each). The CDR3 covers 14 residues. V dropped 6 bases and J dropped 6 bases, with 14 bases sitting between them. The CDR3 DNA is TGTGCCAGCAGCCTCGAAAGAGGGGCCGGGGAGCTGTTTTTT. Its protein product is CASSLERGAGELFF.

This clonotype showed up just a few times. The gene calls are TRBV27 and TRBJ2-5, with TRBD2 matching over 12 bases. CDR3 length: 15 amino acids. Germline CDR1 reads MNHEY; CDR2 reads SMNVEV (reference sequence). Unmatched junction bases numbered 8, after V lost 5 bases and J lost 7 bases. The CDR3 coding sequence is TGTGCCAGCAGTCCTAGCGGGGGGGCCCAGTGGACCCAGTACTTC. As protein: CASSPSGGAQWTQYF.

The chain is built from TRBV2 and TRBJ1-5; 7 positions match TRBD1. The CDR3 length is 14 residues. Looked up from germline, CDR1 is SNHLY and CDR2 is FYNNEI. Trimming took 1 base from V and 6 from J; bases not matched to a gene: 3. The CDR3 nucleotides are TGTGCCAGCAGTGAAGTGAGGGGGCTTCAGCCCCAGCATTTT. Translation: CASSEVRGLQPQHF.

The CDR3 region has the DNA TGTGCCTGGAGTGAGGTTGATACGCAGTATTTT. This encodes CAWSEVDTQYF. The chain uses TRBV30 and TRBJ2-3; D not certain. Germline V CDR1 and CDR2: GTSNPN, SVGIG (reference sequence). The CDR3 loop spans 11 amino acids. With 1 base removed from V and 6 bases from J, the gap between germline ends came to 5 bases.

At least ten counts were recorded for this clonotype. This chain connects TRBV13 to TRBJ2-1; no firm D call. The CDR3 runs 15 residues. Deletions cut 5 bases from V and 3 bases from J, with 14 bases between. Germline lookup yields CDR1 PRHDT and CDR2 FYEKMQ (reference sequence). The CDR3 DNA reads as TGTGCCAGCAGCCATTCGAGCGAGGTCTACAATGAGCAGTTCTTC. It specifies CASSHSSEVYNEQFF.

The table lists this clonotype with many counts. The chain links TRBV7-9 to TRBJ2-7; D unclear. Trimming removed 2 bases at V and 0 bases at J, with 8 bases between. Germline CDR1 and CDR2: SEHNR and FQNEAQ (reference sequence). This CDR3 has 14 amino acids. The chain's CDR3 is CASSLLQSSYEQYF. DNA of the CDR3: TGTGCCAGCAGCTTACTACAGAGCTCCTACGAGCAGTACTTC.